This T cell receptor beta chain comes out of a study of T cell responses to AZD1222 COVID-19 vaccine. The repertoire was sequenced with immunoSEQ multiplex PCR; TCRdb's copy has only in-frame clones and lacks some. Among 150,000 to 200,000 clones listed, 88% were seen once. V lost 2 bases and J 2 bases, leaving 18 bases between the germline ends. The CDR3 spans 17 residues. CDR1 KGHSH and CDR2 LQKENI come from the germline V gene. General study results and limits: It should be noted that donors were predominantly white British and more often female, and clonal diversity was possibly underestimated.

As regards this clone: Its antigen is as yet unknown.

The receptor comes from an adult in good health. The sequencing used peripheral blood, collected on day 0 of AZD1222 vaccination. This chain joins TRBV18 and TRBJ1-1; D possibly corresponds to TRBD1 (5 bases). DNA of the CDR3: TGTGCCAGCTCACCATCGGTTGGCGTCGGGGGTAACACTGAAGCTTTCTTT. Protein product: CASSPSVGVGGNTEAFF.